This T cell receptor (beta chain) came from a study of cytomegalovirus exposure and HLA in healthy donors. The PCR was carried out with 60 Vbeta primers and 13 Jbeta primers. TCRdb's copy holds only in-frame clones and misses some; the assay was immunoSEQ multiplex PCR. The data hold about 170,000 clones, with roughly 80% observed a single time. The CDR3 loop spans 13 amino acids. CDR1 SGHRS and CDR2 YFSETQ come from the germline V gene. V shed 0 bases and J shed 6 bases, with 9 bases lying between them. Sequenced input: PBMCs. The clonotype originates from a female donor in good health and CMV-seronegative. The chain joins TRBV5-1 to TRBJ1-2; D is undetermined. CDR3 DNA: TGCGCCAGCAGCTTGGGGACTGTCAATGGCTACACCTTC. It is translated as CASSLGTVNGYTF. Drawing the rest from reference TRBV5-1 and TRBJ1-2, the complete variable domain is KAGVTQTPRYLIKTRGQQVTLSCSPISGHRSVSWYQQTPGQGLQFLFEYFSETQRNKGNFPGRFSGRQFSNSRSEMNVSTLELGDSALYLCASSLGTVNGYTFGSGTRLTVV.